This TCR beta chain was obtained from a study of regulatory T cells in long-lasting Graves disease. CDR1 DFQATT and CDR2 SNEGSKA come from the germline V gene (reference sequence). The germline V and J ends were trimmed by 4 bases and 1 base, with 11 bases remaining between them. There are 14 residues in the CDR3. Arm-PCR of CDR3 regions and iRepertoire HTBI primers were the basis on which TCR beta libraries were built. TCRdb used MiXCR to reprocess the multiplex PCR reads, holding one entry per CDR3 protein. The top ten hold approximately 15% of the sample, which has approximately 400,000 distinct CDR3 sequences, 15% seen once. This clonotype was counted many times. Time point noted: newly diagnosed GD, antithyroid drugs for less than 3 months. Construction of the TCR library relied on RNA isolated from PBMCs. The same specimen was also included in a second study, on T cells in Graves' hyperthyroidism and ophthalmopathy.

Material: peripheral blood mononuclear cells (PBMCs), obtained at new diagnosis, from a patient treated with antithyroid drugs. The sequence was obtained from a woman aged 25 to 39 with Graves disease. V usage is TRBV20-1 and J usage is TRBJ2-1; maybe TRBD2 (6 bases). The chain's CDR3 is CSATRLVSYNEQFF. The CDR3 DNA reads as TGCAGTGCTACTCGACTAGTTTCCTACAATGAGCAGTTCTTC.